The following is a T cell receptor beta chain sequence with its context. What it recognizes is unknown. The CDR3 consists of 13 residues. Per germline, CDR1 MNHEY and CDR2 SVGAGI. Trimming removed 6 bases from V and 0 bases from J, with 8 bases in between. This sample stems from a study of CD8 T cells in Susac syndrome. Overall study results and limits: As acknowledged by the study, its TCR sequencing and HLA analysis included a relatively small number of individuals.

High-throughput TCR beta sequencing covered peripheral CD8+ and CD4+ T cells. When the RNA was reverse transcribed, random hexamers were used with an input of roughly 0.45 to 1 ug. With immunoSEQ multiplex PCR, TCR beta CDR3 was amplified across 54 Vbeta and 13 Jbeta. TCRdb itself ran the immunoSEQ multiplex PCR reads through MiXCR, one entry per CDR3 protein. The sample has around 70,000 distinct CDR3 sequences; 94% are singletons. The sequence came from a human donor with multiple sclerosis. Sequencing used CD8+ T cells from PBMCs. The genes are TRBV6-5 and TRBJ1-1; TRBD1 is a possible D gene (5 bases). The CDR3 reads CASRPTVNTEAFF. CDR3 sequence (DNA): TGTGCCAGCAGACCGACAGTGAACACTGAAGCTTTCTTT.